This T cell receptor (beta chain) was captured in a study of T-cell reconstitution after alpha-beta-depleted transplantation in children. Points from the study as a whole: Some patients showed high day-60 TCRbeta diversity, which derived from surviving recipient T cells and thymic progenitors. Fresh T-cell production supplied most of the T-cell counts and diversity seen one year after transplant. Expanded clones from the graft, numbering several hundred, reportedly supplied alpha-beta T cells about two months after transplant.

Unique molecular identifiers featured in how the TCRbeta library was prepared. TCRdb reprocessed the PCR reads via MiXCR and lists one record per CDR3 protein. Seen here are around 580,000 distinct CDR3 sequences, 27% observed once, and the top ten hold around a third. This clonotype was seen just once. Its antigen is unknown. Trimming cost V 0 bases and J 8 bases, with 17 bases left between them. This CDR3 spans 15 amino acids. Germline V gives CDR1 DFQATT, CDR2 SNEGSKA (reference sequence). This specimen consisted of PBMCs, obtained before TCRalphabeta/CD19-depleted stem cell transplant. The chain uses TRBV20-1 and TRBJ2-1, with D hard to call. The source of this sequence is a boy under two years old with Wiskott-Aldrich syndrome, due to receive a stem cell transplant. CDR3 sequence reads: CSARDLGLYGYEQFF. CDR3 coding DNA: TGCAGTGCTAGAGATCTAGGCCTATACGGCTATGAGCAGTTCTTC.